A selection of T cell receptor beta chains follows, all from one sample in a study of blood T cell repertoires in COVID-19. Clones were read by immunoSEQ multiplex PCR, and TCRdb kept only the in-frame ones, dropping some. This sample carries some 260,000 clones, just under 85% of them seen once, and the ten largest clones take more than 7%. The sequencing sample was made of peripheral blood. These receptors were taken from a man older than 75 with acute or convalescent COVID-19. Each CDR3 is given with its conserved first and last residue. The D gene is left open where the match is weak. Size values are once, few and many counts, or a class for expanded clones, and some rows have none.

v_gene	j_gene	d_gene	abundance	CDR3nt	CDR3aa
TRBV5-1	TRBJ2-1	NA	once	TGCGCCAGCAGCACAGACTACAATGAGCAGTTCTTC	CASSTDYNEQFF
TRBV2	TRBJ1-4	NA	once	TGTGCCAGCAGCGAAAGGGGTGGTGAAAAACTGTTTTTT	CASSERGGEKLFF
TRBV24-1	TRBJ2-3	NA	NA	TGTGCCACCAGTGATTACAGGGACAGCACAGATACGCAGTATTTT	CATSDYRDSTDTQYF
TRBV19	TRBJ2-7	TRBD2	NA	TGTGCCAGTAGTCTTGGACTAGCGGGACCCTACGAGCAGTACTTC	CASSLGLAGPYEQYF
TRBV24-1	TRBJ1-5	NA	NA	TGTGCCACCAGGGGGGCGGGCAATCAGCCCCAGCATTTT	CATRGAGNQPQHF
TRBV10-2	TRBJ1-1	NA	NA	TGCGCCAGCAACGGGGGGCTGCTTGAAGCTTTCTTT	CASNGGLLEAFF
TRBV24-1	TRBJ2-3	NA	NA	TGTGCCACCGGTCAGGGGCGGGCTACGCAGTATTTT	CATGQGRATQYF
TRBV6-1	TRBJ1-2	NA	NA	TGTGCCAGCAGGGAAGTGGGGCAGCACTATGGCTACACCTTC	CASREVGQHYGYTF
TRBV7-2	TRBJ2-7	TRBD1	NA	TGTGCCAGCAGCCTCAGGGGGCTGAGCTACGAGCAGTACTTC	CASSLRGLSYEQYF
TRBV18	TRBJ1-1	NA	NA	TGTGCCAGCTCACCCGACCCGGAGGGACCAAAGACTTTCTTT	CASSPDPEGPKTFF
TRBV7-8	TRBJ2-1	NA	NA	TGTGCCAGCAGCTTAGAACTCCTTACCTACAATGAGCAGTTCTTC	CASSLELLTYNEQFF
TRBV5-1	TRBJ2-7	TRBD2	NA	TGCGCCAGCAGCCGGGACTACCCCTCCTACGAGCAGTACTTC	CASSRDYPSYEQYF
TRBV5-1	TRBJ1-5	TRBD1	NA	TGCGCCAGCAGCCCGACAGGGGGGCGCAATCAGCCCCAGCATTTT	CASSPTGGRNQPQHF
TRBV27	TRBJ1-2	NA	NA	TGTGCCAGCAGTTTATCCAGGAGGAACTATGGCTACACCTTC	CASSLSRRNYGYTF
TRBV6-1	TRBJ2-1	TRBD2	NA	TGTGCCAGCAGTGAAGAGACTAGCGGCCTTTACAATGAGCAGTTCTTC	CASSEETSGLYNEQFF
TRBV19	TRBJ2-1	NA	NA	TGTGCCAGTAGTGTGACACTAGTTAGCAATGAGCAGTTCTTC	CASSVTLVSNEQFF